These 18 T cell receptor beta chains were all obtained from the same sample, sequenced in a study of CD8 T cells in Susac syndrome. Random hexamers were used to reverse transcribe the RNA input (about 0.5 to 1 ug). MiXCR was run by TCRdb on the immunoSEQ multiplex PCR reads, yielding one entry per CDR3 protein. Altogether a few hundred thousand distinct CDR3 sequences are present, about 95% being singletons, with the ten largest covering 0.075% to 0.095%. Sequencing used CD4+ T cells from PBMCs. These receptors were taken from a human donor with multiple sclerosis.

The chain combines TRBV29-1 with TRBJ2-7; 7 nucleotides agree with TRBD1. Germline V gene lookup returns CDR1 SQVTM and CDR2 ANQGSEA. The V and J ends lost 3 bases and 3 bases, in that order; junction bases with no gene match: 8. The CDR3 spans 14 residues. The CDR3 reads CSVDKGTDSYEQYF. The CDR3 DNA follows: TGCAGCGTTGACAAGGGGACAGATAGCTACGAGCAGTACTTC.

The rearrangement links TRBV6-6 to TRBJ2-7; TRBD1 matches at 9 bases. The CDR3 spans 16 residues. V gave up 2 bases and J gave up 0 bases; unmatched junction bases: 5. The V gene's germline CDR1 is MNHNY and CDR2 SVGAGI (reference sequence). CDR3 DNA sequence: TGTGCCAGCAGTTACCCCGGACAGGGGAGCTCCTACGAGCAGTACTTC. Translating gives CASSYPGQGSSYEQYF.

The gene calls are TRBV19 and TRBJ2-1, with TRBD1 matching 11 bases. V was clipped by 10 bases and J by 4 bases; unmatched bases: 6. This CDR3 contains 14 residues. The germline V gene encodes CDR1 LNHDA and CDR2 SQIVND (reference sequence). Here the CDR3 DNA reads TGTGCCACCTCGGACAGGGGGCCATACAATGAGCAGTTCTTC. Translating it yields CATSDRGPYNEQFF.

This clonotype was counted only a few times. The rearrangement uses TRBV6-5 and TRBJ2-7; 9 bases align to TRBD2. CDR3 length: 15 amino acids. CDR1 MNHEY and CDR2 SVGAGI come from the germline V gene. V lost 0 bases, J lost 2 bases, and 2 bases stayed unmatched. The chain's CDR3 is CASSYSASGTYEQYF. For the CDR3, the DNA is TGTGCCAGCAGTTACTCAGCTAGCGGGACCTACGAGCAGTACTTC.

The chain employs TRBV29-1 and TRBJ2-5; D unresolved. V was shortened by 5 bases and J by 5 bases, with 12 bases between the two germline ends. The CDR3 length is 12 residues. Germline assignment: CDR1 SQVTM and CDR2 ANQGSEA. CDR3 nucleotides: TGCAGCGTTTTGACCCAAGGCGAGACCCAGTACTTC. This sequence encodes CSVLTQGETQYF.

This CDR3 reads CSAWFGQGISYEQYF. CDR3 coding DNA: TGCAGCGCATGGTTCGGACAGGGGATCTCCTACGAGCAGTACTTC. The chain uses TRBV29-1 and TRBJ2-7; 9 nucleotides match TRBD1. Germline V gene data show CDR1 as SQVTM and CDR2 as ANQGSEA. The CDR3 is made up of 15 amino acids. Germline trimming cut 7 bases from V and 0 bases from J; bases unmatched to any gene: 10.

The chain recombines TRBV7-3 with TRBJ2-3; D is possibly TRBD1 (6 bases). The CDR3 runs to 15 residues. The germline V and J ends were trimmed by 2 bases and 5 bases, with 14 bases remaining between them. CDR1 and CDR2 from the germline V gene are SGHTA and FQGTGA. The CDR3: CASSLGTPVVDTQYF. In DNA form, the CDR3 reads TGTGCCAGCAGCTTAGGGACACCGGTTGTAGATACGCAGTATTTT. Variable domain in full (rest from reference TRBV7-3 and TRBJ2-3): GAGVSQTPSNKVTEKGKYVELRCDPISGHTALYWYRQSLGQGPEFLIYFQGTGAADDSGLPNDRFFAVRPEGSVSTLKIQRTERGDSAVYLCASSLGTPVVDTQYFGPGTRLTVL.

The J gene is TRBJ2-2, the V gene TRBV20-1; D uncertain. The CDR3 is made up of 14 amino acids. V gave up 0 bases and J gave up 4 bases, with 9 bases separating them. Germline CDR1 and CDR2: DFQATT and SNEGSKA (reference sequence). CDR3 amino acids: CSARDRTFTGELFF. The CDR3 DNA reads as TGCAGTGCTAGAGATCGTACCTTCACCGGGGAGCTGTTTTTT.

The J gene is TRBJ2-3, the V gene TRBV30; 8 bases fit TRBD2. CDR1 and CDR2 (germline): GTSNPN, SVGIG (reference sequence). The CDR3 sequence is 14 residues long. J lost 13 bases, V lost 1 base, and 13 bases had no gene match. Here the CDR3 reads CAWSAGLATSPEYF. The CDR3 bases are TGTGCCTGGAGTGCCGGACTAGCCACCTCCCCGGAGTATTTT.

In its sample, this clonotype was seen once. The V and J genes are TRBV11-1 and TRBJ2-7; no clear D gene. Germline V gene lookup returns CDR1 SGHAT and CDR2 FQDESV (reference sequence). The V end lost 1 base, the J end lost 2 bases, and 9 bases lay between the germline ends. The CDR3 extends over 14 amino acids. CDR3 sequence reads: CASSLGPEAYEQYF. The DNA of the CDR3 is TGTGCCAGCAGCTTAGGGCCAGAAGCCTACGAGCAGTACTTC.

The rearrangement links TRBV27 to TRBJ2-4; maybe TRBD2 (5 bases). Trimming took 8 bases from V and 6 from J, leaving 17 bases between them. Germline values: CDR1 MNHEY, CDR2 SMNVEV (reference sequence). The CDR3 consists of 14 residues. The CDR3 nucleotides are TGTGCCAGCTCAAGCCTAGGAAGCGGAAACATTCAGTACTTC. Protein: CASSSLGSGNIQYF.

The chain has TRBV15 and TRBJ2-4; D might be TRBD1 (6 bases). Germline-derived CDR1 and CDR2 are LNHNV and YYDKDF (reference sequence). Deletions cut 0 bases from V and 7 bases from J, with 7 bases between. This CDR3 contains 13 residues. This CDR3 reads CATSRDQGNIQYF. For the CDR3, the DNA is TGTGCCACCAGCAGAGATCAGGGGAACATTCAGTACTTC.

The V gene is TRBV5-6, the J gene TRBJ2-5; D is ambiguous. The CDR3 covers 14 residues. The V gene lost 3 bases and the J gene lost 1 base, with 10 bases spanning the gap. Germline CDR1 is SGHDT and CDR2 is YYEEEE. Written as DNA, the CDR3 is TGTGCCAGCAGCTCTTTATGGAGCCAAGAGACCCAGTACTTC. Its translation is CASSSLWSQETQYF.

V usage is TRBV20-1 and J usage is TRBJ1-1; 8 positions agree with TRBD1. The CDR3 length is 13 residues. The germline gives CDR1 DFQATT, CDR2 SNEGSKA (reference sequence). V gave up 4 bases and J gave up 6 bases; unmatched junction bases: 7. CDR3 in DNA: TGCAGTGCTAAGACAGGGGCGAGGGCTGAAGCTTTCTTT. Amino acid sequence: CSAKTGARAEAFF.

The rearrangement joins TRBV29-1 to TRBJ2-1; no firm D call. The germline gives CDR1 SQVTM, CDR2 ANQGSEA. V was clipped by 2 bases and J by 7 bases, with 12 bases between them. The CDR3 has 13 residues. The CDR3 spells CSVESPRKNEQFF. The CDR3 coding sequence is TGCAGCGTTGAAAGTCCCAGGAAGAATGAGCAGTTCTTC.

The CDR3 nucleotides read TGTGCCAGCACCAGTCGGGTAAATGAGCAGTTCTTC. As protein: CASTSRVNEQFF. The rearrangement joins TRBV25-1 to TRBJ2-1; D is unresolved. CDR1 is MGHDK, CDR2 SYGVNS, per germline. Trimming took 7 bases from V and 7 from J, leaving 11 bases between them. The CDR3 runs 12 residues.

J is TRBJ1-5 and V is TRBV6-5; D possibly corresponds to TRBD1 (6 bases). The CDR3 contains 15 residues. Germline CDR1 reads MNHEY; CDR2 reads SVGAGI. V was cut by 8 bases and J by 1 base, with 15 bases left in between. CDR3 in amino acids: CASAPGHPSNQPQHF. CDR3 DNA sequence: TGTGCCAGCGCTCCGGGACACCCGAGCAATCAGCCCCAGCATTTT.

The chain is built from TRBV30 and TRBJ2-1; no clear D gene. Germline CDR1 GTSNPN, CDR2 SVGIG (reference sequence). Trimming pared 0 bases from V and 6 bases from J, leaving 6 bases between. The CDR3 runs to 12 residues. The CDR3: CAWSVTGNEQFF. DNA for the CDR3: TGTGCCTGGAGTGTAACTGGCAATGAGCAGTTCTTC.